These 19 T cell receptor beta chains originate from one sample sequenced in a study of T-cell memory formation after mild COVID-19. One entry per CDR3 protein results from TCRdb running MiXCR on the 5' RACE reads. The top ten clones hold about a fifth of a sample with about 410,000 distinct CDR3 sequences, roughly 18% of them seen once. Specimen: PBMCs or a T cell subset sorted from them (not recorded which). The receptors originated from a man younger than 35 who had mild COVID-19 (a few samples of this study predate the infection). Cell type and time point are not known.

V usage is TRBV6-6 and J usage is TRBJ1-5; no clear D gene. V lost 6 bases and J lost 4, with 10 bases in between. This CDR3 region has 13 residues. Germline CDR1 reads MNHNY; CDR2 reads SVGAGI (reference sequence). The CDR3 nucleotides read TGTGCCAGCAGATGGACGGGTAATCAGCCCCAGCATTTT. Translation: CASRWTGNQPQHF.

Only a few counts were recorded for this clonotype. The chain carries TRBV24-1 and TRBJ1-5; D unresolved. Trimming stripped 2 bases from V and 3 bases from J, with 13 bases between. Germline V gives CDR1 KGHDR, CDR2 SFDVKD. The CDR3 has 16 amino acids. Here the CDR3 reads CATSDSSGVDNQPQHF. CDR3 sequence (DNA): TGTGCCACCAGTGATTCGTCCGGGGTTGACAATCAGCCCCAGCATTTT.

The rearrangement uses TRBV5-5 and TRBJ1-1, with TRBD1 matching over 9 bases. Germline V lookup: CDR1 SGHKS, CDR2 YYEKEE (reference sequence). The V segment lost 4 bases and the J segment 2 bases; nucleotides outside the gene matches: 9. The CDR3 spans 16 residues. The CDR3 coding sequence is TGTGCCAGCAGCGGGGACAGGGTCTGGTTCAACACTGAAGCTTTCTTT. Translated, it gives CASSGDRVWFNTEAFF. The complete variable domain, with remaining parts taken from reference TRBV5-5 and TRBJ1-1, reads DAGVTQSPTHLIKTRGQQVTLRCSPISGHKSVSWYQQVLGQGPQFIFQYYEKEERGRGNFPDRFSARQFPNYSSELNVNALLLGDSALYLCASSGDRVWFNTEAFFGQGTRLTVV.

The V gene is TRBV20-1, the J gene TRBJ2-1; a weak D match, TRBD2 (6 bases). CDR1 and CDR2 from the germline V gene are DFQATT and SNEGSKA (reference sequence). Trimming pared 3 bases from V and 3 bases from J, leaving 18 bases between. CDR3 size: 16 residues. The CDR3 spells CSARDILVAVYNEQFF. For the CDR3, the DNA is TGCAGTGCTAGGGACATTTTGGTAGCGGTCTACAATGAGCAGTTCTTC.

This sequence joins TRBV12-3 or TRBV12-4 and TRBJ1-1; D gene unclear. The CDR3 totals 18 residues. Trimming left V 3 bases short and J 0 bases short, with 20 bases between. CDR3 protein: CASSFEFYIPGVNTEAFF. DNA of the CDR3: TGTGCCAGCAGTTTTGAATTTTACATTCCCGGGGTGAACACTGAAGCTTTCTTT.

This clonotype was counted only a few times. The rearrangement joins TRBV27 to TRBJ2-5, with D perhaps matching TRBD2 (6 bases). The CDR3 is made up of 14 amino acids. Germline lookup yields CDR1 MNHEY and CDR2 SMNVEV (reference sequence). Trimming took 1 base from V and 1 from J, leaving 7 bases between them. CDR3 loop: CASSLFSGQETQYF. The CDR3 nucleotides are TGTGCCAGCAGTTTATTTAGCGGCCAAGAGACCCAGTACTTC.

This rearrangement joins TRBV4-2 to TRBJ1-2; the match to TRBD1 covers 7 bases. The CDR3 covers 16 residues. Germline V gives CDR1 LGHNA, CDR2 YNFKEQ. After removal of 4 bases from V and 4 bases from J, the junction contained 12 bases not matched to a gene. CDR3 nucleotide sequence: TGTGCCAGCAGCCCCTCAGGGGACAGTCGTTCCTATGGCTACACCTTC. This encodes CASSPSGDSRSYGYTF.

CDR3 nucleotide sequence: TGCGCCAGCAGTGAGGAGGTCAGGGCCATGATTCGCCTGAACGAGCAGTACTTC. It translates to CASSEEVRAMIRLNEQYF. This sequence joins TRBV10-2 and TRBJ2-7; tentatively, D is TRBD1 (5 bases). This CDR3 has 18 residues. CDR1 is WSHSY and CDR2 is SAAADI in the germline V gene. The germline V and J ends were trimmed by 2 bases and 5 bases, with 25 bases remaining between them.

The chain recombines TRBV20-1 with TRBJ2-3; 9 nucleotides align to TRBD2. The germline CDR1 and CDR2 sequences are DFQATT and SNEGSKA (reference sequence). Trimming took 3 bases from V and 3 from J; bases not matched to a gene: 4. The CDR3 extends over 14 amino acids. DNA for the CDR3: TGCAGTGCTAGGGCGGGGGGGCCGACAGATACGCAGTATTTT. This gives the protein CSARAGGPTDTQYF.

This clonotype showed up just a few times. J is TRBJ1-6 and V is TRBV5-4; tentatively, D is TRBD1 (6 bases). Looked up from germline, CDR1 is SGHNT and CDR2 is YYREEE (reference sequence). The V gene lost 0 bases and the J gene lost 7 bases, with 11 bases spanning the gap. The CDR3 consists of 15 residues. In DNA, the CDR3 is TGTGCCAGCAGCTTGGGGACAGAAGCCAATTCACCCCTCCACTTT. It encodes CASSLGTEANSPLHF.

This clonotype was seen only a few times. The gene calls are TRBV9 and TRBJ1-2, with D unclear. CDR3 length equals 12 residues. With 4 bases removed from V and 4 bases from J, the gap between germline ends came to 8 bases. Germline V gene lookup returns CDR1 SGDLS and CDR2 YYNGEE. CDR3 in amino acids: CASSSNSYGYTF. Here the CDR3 DNA reads TGTGCCAGCAGCTCAAACAGCTATGGCTACACCTTC.

This clonotype was observed at least ten times. The gene calls are TRBV7-2 and TRBJ2-1; 7 bases align to TRBD1. Germline assignment: CDR1 SGHTA and CDR2 FQGNSA. With 4 bases clipped from V and 1 base from J, the junction kept 4 bases outside the gene matches. The CDR3 spans 15 residues. The chain's CDR3 is CASSSDRNSYNEQFF. CDR3 coding DNA: TGTGCCAGCAGCTCGGACAGGAATTCCTACAATGAGCAGTTCTTC.

Only a few counts were recorded for this clonotype. This chain links TRBV20-1 with TRBJ2-1; 7 bases are shared with TRBD2. V gave up 1 base and J gave up 3 bases; unmatched junction bases: 3. Per the germline V gene, CDR1 is DFQATT and CDR2 is SNEGSKA (reference sequence). The CDR3 loop spans 14 amino acids. The DNA for the CDR3 is TGCAGTGCTAGAGCCCGGGACTACTACAATGAGCAGTTCTTC. This sequence encodes CSARARDYYNEQFF.

The chain carries TRBV3-1 and TRBJ1-1, with unresolved D. Germline loops: CDR1 LGHDT, CDR2 YNNKEL (reference sequence). Between the trimmed V and J ends, which lost 4 bases and 3 bases, there was a span of 12 bases. This CDR3 has 14 amino acids. The CDR3: CASSRYTDDTEAFF. The CDR3 region has the DNA TGTGCCAGCAGCCGATATACGGACGACACTGAAGCTTTCTTT.

The V and J genes are TRBV11-2 and TRBJ1-4; no clear D gene. Germline-derived CDR1 and CDR2 are SGHAT and FQNNGV. V was shortened by 1 base and J by 0 bases, with 9 bases between the two germline ends. CDR3 length equals 16 residues. The CDR3 DNA follows: TGTGCCAGCAGCTTAGGATGGGGAGCAACTAATGAAAAACTGTTTTTT. Translation: CASSLGWGATNEKLFF.

This clonotype was counted a few times. The chain couples TRBV2 to TRBJ2-1, with D perhaps matching TRBD1 (6 bases). Per the germline V gene, CDR1 is SNHLY and CDR2 is FYNNEI. The ends were cut back, 5 bases at V and 5 bases at J, with 10 bases in the middle. This CDR3 spans 13 amino acids. The CDR3 nucleotides read TGTGCCAGCAGTTATTACAGGGACAATGAGCAGTTCTTC. Encoded protein: CASSYYRDNEQFF.

This chain uses TRBV7-9 with TRBJ1-4; 7 nucleotides line up with TRBD1. CDR1 and CDR2 from the germline V gene are SEHNR and FQNEAQ (reference sequence). Unmatched junction bases numbered 5, after V lost 4 bases and J lost 6 bases. This CDR3 spans 14 amino acids. The CDR3 loop is CASSSTTGDEKLFF. The CDR3 coding sequence is TGTGCCAGCAGCTCCACCACAGGGGATGAAAAACTGTTTTTT.

This clonotype was observed a handful of times. The chain carries TRBV6-5 and TRBJ2-1; perhaps D is TRBD1 or TRBD2 (6 bases each). V gave up 1 base and J gave up 7 bases, with 17 bases separating them. The V gene's germline CDR1 is MNHEY and CDR2 SVGAGI. This CDR3 region has 16 residues. The CDR3 DNA reads as TGTGCCAGCAGTTACTACCCCGTGGAGGGGGGTAATGAGCAGTTCTTC. Its protein product is CASSYYPVEGGNEQFF.

The rearrangement joins TRBV4-1 to TRBJ1-1; D not resolved. The CDR3 extends over 11 amino acids. Looked up from germline, CDR1 is MGHRA and CDR2 is YSYEKL. The chain's CDR3 is CAGRRGTEAFF. CDR3 sequence (DNA): TGCGCAGGACGGAGAGGCACTGAAGCTTTCTTT.